This is a list of T cell receptor beta chains from one sample in a study of spatial heterogeneity in lung cancer. TCRdb analysed the 5' RACE reads with MiXCR anew, one entry per CDR3 protein. The table has about 39,000 distinct CDR3 sequences, around 3.1% seen once. Sequencing was performed on normal lung tissue next to the tumor, taken at surgery. These receptors were taken from a male donor with early-stage non-small cell lung cancer. CDR3s include the opening cysteine and the closing phenylalanine or tryptophan. A D gene is named only where the DNA matches it firmly. Where a row states a size, it is once, few, many or the class of an expanded clone; other rows omit it.

>TRBV27|many|.|TRBJ1-2
TGTGCCAGCATGGCCAGCCTTAACTATGGCTACACCTTC
CASMASLNYGYTF
>TRBV20-1|.|.|TRBJ1-5
TGCAGTGCTAGAGGGAGGGCGGATCAGCCCCAGCATTTT
CSARGRADQPQHF
>TRBV5-1|many|.|TRBJ1-2
TGCGCCAGCAGCCTACCCTTAGCTAACTATGGCTACACCTTC
CASSLPLANYGYTF
>TRBV19|many|.|TRBJ2-3
TGTGCCACCAGACCGGGACGGCAGGTTTCAGATACGCAGTATTTT
CATRPGRQVSDTQYF
>TRBV3-1|many|.|TRBJ2-3
TGTGCCAGCAGCCAAGGGAGGGATACGCAGTATTTT
CASSQGRDTQYF
>TRBV7-2|.|TRBD2|TRBJ2-1
TGTGCCAGCAGCACGGGCCTAGCGGGGGCCTCCTCCTCCTACAATGAGCAGTTCTTC
CASSTGLAGASSSYNEQFF
>TRBV28|few|.|TRBJ2-7
TGTGCCAGCAGTTTACAAACCGGGACACCCTACGAGCAGTACTTC
CASSLQTGTPYEQYF
>TRBV7-9|many|.|TRBJ1-1
TGTGCCAGCAGCTTACAGGTGGAAGCTTTCTTT
CASSLQVEAFF
>TRBV5-1|many|.|TRBJ2-1
TGCGCCAGCAGCTTGTCCAGGGCAAATGAGCAGTTCTTC
CASSLSRANEQFF
>TRBV6-2/TRBV6-3|few|.|TRBJ1-5
TGTGCCAGCAATACCCAACCGGGGGGGCATCAGCCCCAGCATTTT
CASNTQPGGHQPQHF
>TRBV4-2|many|.|TRBJ1-4
TGTGCCAGCAGCCAATCGCGAAACAGGGATTCCGATGAAAAACTGTTTTTT
CASSQSRNRDSDEKLFF
>TRBV6-5|many|TRBD1|TRBJ1-2
TGTGCCAGCAGTAAACCGGGACAGGGTTTTTCCAACTATGGCTACACCTTC
CASSKPGQGFSNYGYTF
>TRBV3-1|many|.|TRBJ2-6
TGTGCCAGCCGCCCAGGTGGGGCCAACGTCCTGACTTTC
CASRPGGANVLTF
>TRBV28|many|TRBD2|TRBJ2-7
TGTGCCAGCAGAAGGACTAGCGGGAGTTTAAGCTACGAGCAGTACTTC
CASRRTSGSLSYEQYF
>TRBV19|many|TRBD1|TRBJ2-3
TGTGCCAGTACGGGACAGACCACAGATACGCAGTATTTT
CASTGQTTDTQYF
>TRBV9|many|TRBD1|TRBJ1-4
TGTGCCAGCAGCGTAACAGGGGGCGGAGAAAAACTGTTTTTT
CASSVTGGGEKLFF
>TRBV20-1|many|.|TRBJ2-1
TGCAGTGCTAGAGGGCACCAAAGTTGGACGGGGGTTAGCTCCTACAATGAGCAGTTCTTC
CSARGHQSWTGVSSYNEQFF
>TRBV3-1|many|.|TRBJ1-1
TGTGCCAGCAGCGCCGGGTCATTCACTGAAGCTTTCTTT
CASSAGSFTEAFF
>TRBV15|.|.|TRBJ2-7
TGTGCCACCAGCAGTGGACTCCAGGGTAGGATCTACGAGCAGTACTTC
CATSSGLQGRIYEQYF
>TRBV20-1|many|.|TRBJ1-5
TGCAGTGCTATCTCCGATAGCAATCAGCCCCAGCATTTT
CSAISDSNQPQHF
>TRBV14|many|.|TRBJ1-2
TGTGCCAGCAGCCGGAACACAGAGTATGGCTACACCTTC
CASSRNTEYGYTF
>TRBV12-3/TRBV12-4|many|.|TRBJ1-2
TGTGCCAGCAGCCCAGATTATACTAACTATGGCTACACCTTC
CASSPDYTNYGYTF
>TRBV20-1|many|TRBD2|TRBJ2-7
TGCAGTGCTTTAGGACTAGCGGCCTACGAGCAGTACTTC
CSALGLAAYEQYF
>TRBV2|medium-sized|TRBD1|TRBJ2-2
TGTGCCAGCAGTCTCACAGCAGGGGGCGGGAACACCGGGGAGCTGTTTTTT
CASSLTAGGGNTGELFF
>TRBV14|many|.|TRBJ1-3
TGTGCCAGCAGCTTAACCCAAAACACCATATATTTT
CASSLTQNTIYF
>TRBV20-1|many|.|TRBJ2-3
TGCAGTGCTAGAAGGGGGGAAGATACGCAGTATTTT
CSARRGEDTQYF
>TRBV7-9|many|.|TRBJ2-4
TGTGCCAGCAGCTCTCGGGCCAAAAACATTCAGTACTTC
CASSSRAKNIQYF
>TRBV27|many|TRBD1|TRBJ1-5
TGTGCCAGCAGTAGGGGACAGGGCAATCAGCCCCAGCATTTT
CASSRGQGNQPQHF
>TRBV7-8|many|.|TRBJ2-3
TGTGCCAGCAGTTCCGATGGGGATACGCAGTATTTT
CASSSDGDTQYF
>TRBV2|.|TRBD2|TRBJ2-5
TGTGCCAGCAGGGAATCTAGCGGAACTGAGACCCAGTACTTC
CASRESSGTETQYF
>TRBV2|many|TRBD1|TRBJ1-4
TGTGCCAGCACCCGGGACAGAGAGTACGAAAAACTGTTTTTT
CASTRDREYEKLFF
>TRBV6-5|many|TRBD2|TRBJ2-1
TGTGCCAGCAGTCGGACTAGCCTTAGCTCCTACAATGAGCAGTTCTTC
CASSRTSLSSYNEQFF
>TRBV12-3/TRBV12-4|many|TRBD1|TRBJ2-2
TGTGCCAGCAGGGCAGCAGGGGGACGCACCGGGGAGCTGTTTTTT
CASRAAGGRTGELFF
>TRBV20-1|many|.|TRBJ1-1
TGCAGTGCTAGAAGGTCCGGGTTATTAATGAACACTGAAGCTTTCTTT
CSARRSGLLMNTEAFF
>TRBV12-3/TRBV12-4|many|.|TRBJ1-5
TGTGCCAGCAGTTTGATGGGGGCCAATCAGCCCCAGCATTTT
CASSLMGANQPQHF
>TRBV9|few|.|TRBJ2-7
TGTGCCAGCAGCGTAGGGGTGACTGCCGCCTACGAGCAGTACTTC
CASSVGVTAAYEQYF
>TRBV4-2|many|TRBD1|TRBJ1-5
TGTGCCAGCAGCCAAGTGTACCGGGACAGGGGCAGGCAGCCCCAGCATTTT
CASSQVYRDRGRQPQHF
>TRBV28|many|TRBD2|TRBJ2-7
TGTGCCAGCGGTAGCGGGAGTCACTCCTACGAGCAGTACTTC
CASGSGSHSYEQYF
>TRBV12-3/TRBV12-4|many|.|TRBJ2-2
TGTGCCAGCAGGGAGAACACCGGGGAGCTGTTTTTT
CASRENTGELFF
>TRBV5-1|many|.|TRBJ1-6
TGCGCCAGCAGCGGGTCCGGGACGGCATATTCACCCCTCCACTTT
CASSGSGTAYSPLHF
>TRBV28|many|TRBD2|TRBJ2-7
TGTGCCAGCAGTTTGCCATGGGGGGGCTACGAGCAGTACTTC
CASSLPWGGYEQYF
>TRBV20-1|many|TRBD2|TRBJ2-1
TGCAGTGCGCAAAATCCGGGACTAGAGCAGTTCTTC
CSAQNPGLEQFF
>TRBV11-3|many|.|TRBJ2-1
TGTGCCAGCAGCTTACAACCCTCCTCCTACAATGAGCAGTTCTTC
CASSLQPSSYNEQFF
>TRBV6-1|many|.|TRBJ1-4
TGTGCCAGCAGTCGAACGAATGAAAAACTGTTTTTT
CASSRTNEKLFF
>TRBV7-9|many|.|TRBJ2-2
TGTGCCAGCACCCCAGCCAGTCACAACACCGGGGAGCTGTTTTTT
CASTPASHNTGELFF
>TRBV28|many|.|TRBJ1-4
TGTGCCAGCCTGGGGGGGGCTGTTGGTGAAAAACTGTTTTTT
CASLGGAVGEKLFF
>TRBV4-1|many|.|TRBJ2-3
TGCGCCAGCAGCCGAGACACAGATACGCAGTATTTT
CASSRDTDTQYF
>TRBV6-6|many|.|TRBJ1-1
TGTGCCAGCAGTTCCAGACCCAACATGGGAGCTTTCTTT
CASSSRPNMGAFF
>TRBV4-3|many|.|TRBJ1-5
TGCGCCAGCAGCCAAGATCAGCAGGGAGGTCAGCCCCAGCATTTT
CASSQDQQGGQPQHF
>TRBV27|many|TRBD1|TRBJ1-5
TGTGCCAGCAGGCGTACAGGGGGCAATCAGCCCCAGCATTTT
CASRRTGGNQPQHF
>TRBV20-1|many|.|TRBJ1-1
TGCAGTGCTAGAGTGGGACTCCAGAACACTGAAGCTTTCTTT
CSARVGLQNTEAFF
>TRBV7-2|many|TRBD1|TRBJ2-3
TGTGCCAGCAGCTTAAGGGACAGGCACACAGATACGCAGTATTTT
CASSLRDRHTDTQYF
>TRBV10-2|.|.|TRBJ2-5
TGCGCCAGCGGGCCAGGGCGAGAGACCCAGTACTTC
CASGPGRETQYF